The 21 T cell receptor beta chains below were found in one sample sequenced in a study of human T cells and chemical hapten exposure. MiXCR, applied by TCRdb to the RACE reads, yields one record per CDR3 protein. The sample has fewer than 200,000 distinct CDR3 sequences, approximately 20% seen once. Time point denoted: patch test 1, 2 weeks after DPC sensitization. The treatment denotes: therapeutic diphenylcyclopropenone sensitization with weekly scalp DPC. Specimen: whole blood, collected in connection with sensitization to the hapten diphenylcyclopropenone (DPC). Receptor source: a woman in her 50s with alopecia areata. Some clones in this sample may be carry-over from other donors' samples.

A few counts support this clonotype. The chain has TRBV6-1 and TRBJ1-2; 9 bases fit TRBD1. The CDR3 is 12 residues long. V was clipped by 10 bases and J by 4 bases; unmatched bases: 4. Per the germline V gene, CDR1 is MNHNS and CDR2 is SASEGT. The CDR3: CATTDRGYGYTF. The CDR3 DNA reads TGTGCCACCACGGACAGGGGCTATGGCTACACCTTC.

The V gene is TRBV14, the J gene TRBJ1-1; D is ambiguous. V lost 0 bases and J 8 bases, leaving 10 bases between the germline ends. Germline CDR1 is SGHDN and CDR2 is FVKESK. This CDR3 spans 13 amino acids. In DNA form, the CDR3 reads TGTGCCAGCAGCCAAGATGGCTGGGAAGAAGCTTTCTTT. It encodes CASSQDGWEEAFF.

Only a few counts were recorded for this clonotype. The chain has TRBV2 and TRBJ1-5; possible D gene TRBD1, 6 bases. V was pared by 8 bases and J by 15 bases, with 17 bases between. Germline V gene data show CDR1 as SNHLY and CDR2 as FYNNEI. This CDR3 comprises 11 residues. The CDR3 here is CASSRGGLLHF. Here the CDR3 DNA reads TGTGCCAGCTCCCGCGGGGGCCTTTTGCATTTT.

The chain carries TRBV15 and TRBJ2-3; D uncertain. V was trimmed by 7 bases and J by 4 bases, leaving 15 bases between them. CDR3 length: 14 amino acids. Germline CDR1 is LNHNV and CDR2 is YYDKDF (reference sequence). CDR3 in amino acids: CATTTRGIADTQYF. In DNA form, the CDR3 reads TGTGCCACCACCACCCGAGGAATCGCAGATACGCAGTATTTT.

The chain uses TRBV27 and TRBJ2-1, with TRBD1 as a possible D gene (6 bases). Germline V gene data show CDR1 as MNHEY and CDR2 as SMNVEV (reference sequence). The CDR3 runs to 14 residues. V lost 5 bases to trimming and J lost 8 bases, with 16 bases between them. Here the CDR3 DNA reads TGTGCCAGCAGTACGAGTACTGGGGGCGATGAGCAGTTCTTC. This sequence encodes CASSTSTGGDEQFF.

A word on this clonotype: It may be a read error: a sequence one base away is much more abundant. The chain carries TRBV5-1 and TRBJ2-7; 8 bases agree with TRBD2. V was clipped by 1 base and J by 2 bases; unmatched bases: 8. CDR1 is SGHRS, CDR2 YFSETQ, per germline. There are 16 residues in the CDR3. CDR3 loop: CASSLKPSGSPYEQYF. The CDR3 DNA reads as TGCGCCAGCAGCTTGAAACCCAGCGGGAGTCCCTACGAGCAGTACTTC.

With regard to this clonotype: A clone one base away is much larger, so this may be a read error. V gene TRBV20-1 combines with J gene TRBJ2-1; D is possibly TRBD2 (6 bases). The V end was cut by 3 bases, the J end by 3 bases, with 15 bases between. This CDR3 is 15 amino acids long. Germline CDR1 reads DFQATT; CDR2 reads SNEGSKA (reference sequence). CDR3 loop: CSARTGGTGYNEQFF. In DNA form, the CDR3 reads TGCAGTGCTAGGACTGGCGGGACTGGCTACAATGAGCAGTTCTTC.

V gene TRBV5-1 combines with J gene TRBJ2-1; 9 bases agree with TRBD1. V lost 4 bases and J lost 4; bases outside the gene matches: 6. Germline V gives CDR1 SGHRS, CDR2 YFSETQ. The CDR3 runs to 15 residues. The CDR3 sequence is CASSPTGQGYNEQFF. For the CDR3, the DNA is TGCGCCAGCAGCCCCACGGGACAGGGTTACAATGAGCAGTTCTTC.

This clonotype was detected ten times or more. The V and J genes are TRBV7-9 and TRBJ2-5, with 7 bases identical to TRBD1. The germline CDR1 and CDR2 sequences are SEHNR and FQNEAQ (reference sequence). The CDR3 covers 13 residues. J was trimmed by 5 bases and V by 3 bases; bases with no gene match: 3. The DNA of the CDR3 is TGTGCCAGCAGCTTGACAGGGTTGGAGACCCAGTACTTC. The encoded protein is CASSLTGLETQYF.

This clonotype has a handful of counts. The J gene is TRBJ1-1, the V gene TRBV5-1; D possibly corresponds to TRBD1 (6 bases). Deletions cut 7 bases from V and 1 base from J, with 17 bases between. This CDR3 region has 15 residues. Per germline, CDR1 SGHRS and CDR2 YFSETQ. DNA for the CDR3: TGCGCCAGCGGTCCCTCGGGACACTCGAACACTGAAGCTTTCTTT. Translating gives CASGPSGHSNTEAFF.

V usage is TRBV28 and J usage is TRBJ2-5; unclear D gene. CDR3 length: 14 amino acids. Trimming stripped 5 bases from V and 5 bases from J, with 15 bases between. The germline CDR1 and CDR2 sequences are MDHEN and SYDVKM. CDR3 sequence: CASSGPIGSETQYF. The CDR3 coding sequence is TGTGCCAGCAGTGGGCCAATAGGTTCCGAGACCCAGTACTTC. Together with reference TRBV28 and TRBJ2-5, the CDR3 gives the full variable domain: DVKVTQSSRYLVKRTGEKVFLECVQDMDHENMFWYRQDPGLGLRLIYFSYDVKMKEKGDIPEGYSVSREKKERFSLILESASTNQTSMYLCASSGPIGSETQYFGPGTRLLVL.

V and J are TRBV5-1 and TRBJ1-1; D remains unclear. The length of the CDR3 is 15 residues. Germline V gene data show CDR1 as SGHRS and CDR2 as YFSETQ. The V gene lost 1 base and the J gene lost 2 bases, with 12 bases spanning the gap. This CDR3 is CASSLNAGVNTEAFF. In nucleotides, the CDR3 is TGCGCCAGCAGCTTGAACGCAGGTGTTAACACTGAAGCTTTCTTT.

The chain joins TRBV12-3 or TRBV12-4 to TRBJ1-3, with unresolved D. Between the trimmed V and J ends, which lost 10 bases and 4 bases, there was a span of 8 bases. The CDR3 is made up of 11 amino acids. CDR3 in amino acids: CANKKGNTIYF. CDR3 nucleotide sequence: TGTGCCAACAAAAAAGGAAACACCATATATTTT.

The CDR3, as DNA: TGTGCCAGCAGCCAAGATCCACGGGGGGCAGAGCAGTACTTC. Translation: CASSQDPRGAEQYF. The gene calls are TRBV4-2 and TRBJ2-7; D is possibly TRBD2 (7 bases). The ends were cut back, 0 bases at V and 7 bases at J, with 13 bases in the middle. CDR1 and CDR2 (germline): LGHNA, YNFKEQ. This CDR3 has 14 amino acids.

CDR3 DNA: TGTGCCAGCAGTTATGCCCAGCTTAGCACAGATACGCAGTATTTT. The encoded protein is CASSYAQLSTDTQYF. The V and J genes are TRBV6-5 and TRBJ2-3; D unclear. V lost 3 bases, J lost 0 bases, and 10 bases lay in between. Germline V gives CDR1 MNHEY, CDR2 SVGAGI. This CDR3 contains 15 residues.

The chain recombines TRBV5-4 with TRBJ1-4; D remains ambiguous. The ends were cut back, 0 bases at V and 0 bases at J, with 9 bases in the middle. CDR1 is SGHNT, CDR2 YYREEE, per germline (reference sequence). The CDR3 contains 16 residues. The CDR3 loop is CASSLAPTATNEKLFF. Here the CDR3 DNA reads TGTGCCAGCAGCTTGGCGCCCACAGCAACTAATGAAAAACTGTTTTTT.

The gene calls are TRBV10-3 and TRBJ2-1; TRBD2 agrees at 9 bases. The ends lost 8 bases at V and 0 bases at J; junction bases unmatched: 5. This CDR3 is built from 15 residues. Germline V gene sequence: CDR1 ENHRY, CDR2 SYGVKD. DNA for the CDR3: TGTGCCATCCGCCCAGCGGGAGGCTCCTACAATGAGCAGTTCTTC. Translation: CAIRPAGGSYNEQFF.

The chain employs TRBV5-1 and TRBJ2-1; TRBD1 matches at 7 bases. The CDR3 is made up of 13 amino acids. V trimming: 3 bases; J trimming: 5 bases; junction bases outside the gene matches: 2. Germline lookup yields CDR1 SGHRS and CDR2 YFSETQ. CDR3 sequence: CASSSGQNNEQFF. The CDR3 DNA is TGCGCCAGCAGCTCGGGACAGAACAATGAGCAGTTCTTC.

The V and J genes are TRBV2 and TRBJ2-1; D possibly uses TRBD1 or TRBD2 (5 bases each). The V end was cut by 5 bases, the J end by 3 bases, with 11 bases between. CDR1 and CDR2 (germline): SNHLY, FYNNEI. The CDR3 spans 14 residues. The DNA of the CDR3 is TGTGCCAGCAGTACGGGACGGTACTACAATGAGCAGTTCTTC. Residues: CASSTGRYYNEQFF.

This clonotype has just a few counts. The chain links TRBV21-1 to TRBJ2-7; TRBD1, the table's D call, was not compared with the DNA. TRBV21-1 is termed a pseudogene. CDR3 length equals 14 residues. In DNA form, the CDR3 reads TGTGCCAGCAGCAACGGACAGGGATCCTACGAGCAGTACTTC. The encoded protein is CASSNGQGSYEQYF.

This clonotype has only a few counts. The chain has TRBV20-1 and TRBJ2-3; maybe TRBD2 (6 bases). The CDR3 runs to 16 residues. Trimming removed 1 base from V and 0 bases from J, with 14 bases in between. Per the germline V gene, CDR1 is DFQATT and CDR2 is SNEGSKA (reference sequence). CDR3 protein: CSARVPSGPSTDTQYF. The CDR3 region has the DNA TGCAGTGCTAGAGTTCCCAGCGGGCCTAGCACAGATACGCAGTATTTT.